The subject of this entry is one TCR beta chain. Antigen: not known. These data originate in a study of cytomegalovirus exposure and HLA in healthy donors. Study results and limitations: As a later analysis revealed, most CMV-associated TCR beta chains appeared HLA-restricted. What TCR beta sequences reportedly achieved was accurate prediction of HLA-A and HLA-B alleles in most subjects. In vitro experiments confirmed that three CMV-associated chains were specific for CMV antigens.

The PCR contained 60 Vbeta and 13 Jbeta primers. In the authors' methods: An analysis that came later counted approximately 76 million unique TCR beta chains, around 12 million shared. This table comes from immunoSEQ multiplex PCR, and its TCRdb copy is limited to in-frame clones, with some not included. V and J calls plus clone size are reproduced from that table; the DNA served to infer D and trimming. Seen here are some 170,000 clones, approximately 79% observed once, and the top ten hold roughly 6%. The germline V gene encodes CDR1 SGHRS and CDR2 YFSETQ. The CDR3 is 16 amino acids. Trimming left V 6 bases short and J 3 bases short, with 18 bases between.

The chain employs TRBV5-1 and TRBJ1-4; D may be TRBD1 (6 bases). The TCR was taken from a middle-aged man in good health and CMV-seropositive. Sequencing was carried out using PBMCs. CDR3 amino acids: CASTRVKTGPNEKLFF. In DNA form, the CDR3 reads TGCGCCAGCACAAGAGTGAAGACAGGACCTAATGAAAAACTGTTTTTT.